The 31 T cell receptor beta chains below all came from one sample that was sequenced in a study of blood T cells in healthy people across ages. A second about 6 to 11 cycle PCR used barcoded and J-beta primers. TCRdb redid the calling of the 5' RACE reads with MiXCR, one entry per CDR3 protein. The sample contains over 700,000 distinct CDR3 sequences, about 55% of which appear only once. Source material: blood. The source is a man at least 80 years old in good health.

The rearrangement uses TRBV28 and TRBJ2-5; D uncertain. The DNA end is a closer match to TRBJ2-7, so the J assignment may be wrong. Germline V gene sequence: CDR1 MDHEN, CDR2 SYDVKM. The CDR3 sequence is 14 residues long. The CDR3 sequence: CASSLSPAGYEQYF. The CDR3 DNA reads TGTGCCAGCAGTTTATCCCCAGCAGGTTACGAGCAGTACTTC.

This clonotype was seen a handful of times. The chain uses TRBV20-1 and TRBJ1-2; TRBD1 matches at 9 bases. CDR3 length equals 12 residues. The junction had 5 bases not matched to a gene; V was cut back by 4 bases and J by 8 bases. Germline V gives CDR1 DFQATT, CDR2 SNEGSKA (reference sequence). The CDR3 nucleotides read TGCAGTGCTAAGGGACAGGGTTTAGGCTACACCTTC. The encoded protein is CSAKGQGLGYTF.

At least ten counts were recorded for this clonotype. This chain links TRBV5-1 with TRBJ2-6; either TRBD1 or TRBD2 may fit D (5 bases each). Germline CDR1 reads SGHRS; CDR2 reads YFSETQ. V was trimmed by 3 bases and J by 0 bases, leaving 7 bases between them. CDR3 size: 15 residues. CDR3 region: CASSWDGSGANVLTF. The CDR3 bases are TGCGCCAGCAGCTGGGACGGCTCTGGGGCCAACGTCCTGACTTTC.

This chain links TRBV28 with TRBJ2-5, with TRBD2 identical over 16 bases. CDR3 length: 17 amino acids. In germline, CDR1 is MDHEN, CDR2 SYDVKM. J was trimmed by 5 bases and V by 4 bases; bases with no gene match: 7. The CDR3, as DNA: TGTGCCAGCAGTTCAGGGACTAGCGGGGGGGCCAGCGAGACCCAGTACTTC. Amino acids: CASSSGTSGGASETQYF.

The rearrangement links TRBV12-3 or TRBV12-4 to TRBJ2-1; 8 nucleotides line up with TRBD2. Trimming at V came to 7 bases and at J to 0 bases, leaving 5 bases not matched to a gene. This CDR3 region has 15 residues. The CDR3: CASTPTSGSYNEQFF. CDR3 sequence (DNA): TGTGCCAGCACTCCAACTAGCGGCTCCTACAATGAGCAGTTCTTC.

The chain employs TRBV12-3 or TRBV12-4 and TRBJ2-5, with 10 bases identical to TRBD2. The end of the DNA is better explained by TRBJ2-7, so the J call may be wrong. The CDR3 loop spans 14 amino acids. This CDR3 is CASNRAGGSYEQYF. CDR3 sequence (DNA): TGTGCCAGCAACAGAGCGGGAGGGTCCTACGAGCAGTACTTC.

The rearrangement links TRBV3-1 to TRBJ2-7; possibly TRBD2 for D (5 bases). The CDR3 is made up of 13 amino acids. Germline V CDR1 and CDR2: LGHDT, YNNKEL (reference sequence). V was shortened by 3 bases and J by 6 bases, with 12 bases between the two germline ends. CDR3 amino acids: CASSQRESGEQYF. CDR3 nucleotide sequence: TGTGCCAGCAGCCAGAGGGAGTCTGGCGAGCAGTACTTC.

The CDR3 DNA reads as TGTGCCAGCAGCCGAAACCCGGACGCGTCGGCCTACGAGCAGTACTTC. Translating it yields CASSRNPDASAYEQYF. The chain employs TRBV4-2 and TRBJ2-7; no clear D. Germline V gene data show CDR1 as LGHNA and CDR2 as YNFKEQ. The ends were cut back, 4 bases at V and 2 bases at J, with 18 bases in the middle. CDR3 size: 16 residues.

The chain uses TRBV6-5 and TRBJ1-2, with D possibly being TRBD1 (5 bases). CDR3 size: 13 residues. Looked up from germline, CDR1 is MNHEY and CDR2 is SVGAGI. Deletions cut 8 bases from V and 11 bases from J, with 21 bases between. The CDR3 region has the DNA TGTGCCAGCGGGTACCCGACAGAGACGCAGTACACCTTC. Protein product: CASGYPTETQYTF.

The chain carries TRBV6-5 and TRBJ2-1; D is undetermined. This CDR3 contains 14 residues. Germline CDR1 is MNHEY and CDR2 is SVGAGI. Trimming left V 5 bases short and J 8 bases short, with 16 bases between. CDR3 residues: CASSDAGLDDEQFF. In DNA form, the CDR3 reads TGTGCCAGCAGTGACGCCGGATTAGACGATGAGCAGTTCTTC.

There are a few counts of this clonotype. CDR3 loop: CASSSVREGPYEQYF. Written as DNA, the CDR3 is TGTGCCAGCTCATCGGTGCGGGAGGGTCCCTACGAGCAGTACTTC. V is TRBV18 and J is TRBJ2-7; 9 nucleotides match TRBD2. This CDR3 comprises 15 residues. Germline V lookup: CDR1 KGHSH, CDR2 LQKENI. Trimming at V came to 5 bases and at J to 2 bases, leaving 7 bases not matched to a gene.

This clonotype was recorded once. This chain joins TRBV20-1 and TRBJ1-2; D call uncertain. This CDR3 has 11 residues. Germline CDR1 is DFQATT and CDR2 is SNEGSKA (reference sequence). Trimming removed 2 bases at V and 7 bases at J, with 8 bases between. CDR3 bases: TGCAGTGCTAGAACCCAGGCTGGCTACACCTTC. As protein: CSARTQAGYTF.

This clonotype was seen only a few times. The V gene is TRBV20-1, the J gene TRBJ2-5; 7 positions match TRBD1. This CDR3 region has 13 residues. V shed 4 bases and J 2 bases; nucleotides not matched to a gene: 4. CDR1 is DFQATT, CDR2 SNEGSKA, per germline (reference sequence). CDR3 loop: CSATGTEQETQYF. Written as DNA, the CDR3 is TGCAGTGCTACCGGGACAGAACAAGAGACCCAGTACTTC.

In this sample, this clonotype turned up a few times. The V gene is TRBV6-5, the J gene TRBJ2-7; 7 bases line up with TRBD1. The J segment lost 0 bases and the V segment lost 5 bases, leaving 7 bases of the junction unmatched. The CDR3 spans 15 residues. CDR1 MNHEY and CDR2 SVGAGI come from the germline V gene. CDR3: CASSPGQVPSYEQYF. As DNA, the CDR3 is TGTGCCAGCAGTCCCGGACAGGTTCCCTCCTACGAGCAGTACTTC.

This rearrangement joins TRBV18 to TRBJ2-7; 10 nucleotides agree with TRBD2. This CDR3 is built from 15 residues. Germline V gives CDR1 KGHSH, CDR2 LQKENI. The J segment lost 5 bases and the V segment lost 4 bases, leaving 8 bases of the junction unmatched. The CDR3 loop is CASSRLAGVFDEQYF. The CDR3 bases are TGTGCCAGCTCACGGCTAGCGGGAGTATTTGACGAGCAGTACTTC.

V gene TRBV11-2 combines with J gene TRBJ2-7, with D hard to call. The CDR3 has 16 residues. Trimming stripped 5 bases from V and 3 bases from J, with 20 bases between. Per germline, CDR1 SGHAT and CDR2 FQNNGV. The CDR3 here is CASSIISYGLLYEQYF. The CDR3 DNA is TGTGCCAGCAGCATAATTTCCTACGGGCTCCTCTACGAGCAGTACTTC.

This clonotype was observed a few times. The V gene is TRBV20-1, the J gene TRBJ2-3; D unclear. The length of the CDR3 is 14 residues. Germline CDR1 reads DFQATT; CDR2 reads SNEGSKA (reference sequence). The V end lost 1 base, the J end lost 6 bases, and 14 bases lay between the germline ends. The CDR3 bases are TGCAGTGCTAGAGCGGCTGGAATAAGGGATACGCAGTATTTT. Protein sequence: CSARAAGIRDTQYF.

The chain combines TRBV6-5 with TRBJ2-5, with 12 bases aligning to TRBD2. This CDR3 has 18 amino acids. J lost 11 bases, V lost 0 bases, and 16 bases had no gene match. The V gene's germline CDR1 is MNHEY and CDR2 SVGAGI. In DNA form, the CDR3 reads TGTGCCAGCAGTTACTCGACCCCAGGGACTAGCGGGCGTAATGAGCAGTACTTC. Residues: CASSYSTPGTSGRNEQYF.

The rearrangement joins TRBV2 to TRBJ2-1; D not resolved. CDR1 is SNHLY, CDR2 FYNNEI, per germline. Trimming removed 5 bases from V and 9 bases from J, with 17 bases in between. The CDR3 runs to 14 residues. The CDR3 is CASSSDLWSPEQFF. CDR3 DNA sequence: TGTGCCAGCAGTTCCGATTTATGGTCTCCTGAGCAGTTCTTC.

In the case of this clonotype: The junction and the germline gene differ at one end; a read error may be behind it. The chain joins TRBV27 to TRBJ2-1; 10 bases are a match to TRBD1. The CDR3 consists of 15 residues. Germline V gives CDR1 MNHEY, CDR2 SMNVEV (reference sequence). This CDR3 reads CASSLWGQGQREQFF. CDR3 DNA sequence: TGCGCCAGCAGTTTATGGGGACAGGGGCAGAGAGAGCAGTTCTTC.

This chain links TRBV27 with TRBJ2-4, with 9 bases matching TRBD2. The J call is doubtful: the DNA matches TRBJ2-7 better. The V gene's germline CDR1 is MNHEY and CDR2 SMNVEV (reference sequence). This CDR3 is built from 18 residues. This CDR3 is CASSTRLSSGTSRGEQYF. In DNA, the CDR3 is TGTGCCAGCAGTACAAGGCTCAGCTCCGGGACTAGCAGGGGCGAGCAGTACTTC.

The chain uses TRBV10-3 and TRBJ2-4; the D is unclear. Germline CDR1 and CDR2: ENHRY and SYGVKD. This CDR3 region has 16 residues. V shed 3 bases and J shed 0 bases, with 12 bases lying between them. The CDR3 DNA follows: TGTGCCATCAGTGATGACAAACTATTAGCCAAAAACATTCAGTACTTC. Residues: CAISDDKLLAKNIQYF.

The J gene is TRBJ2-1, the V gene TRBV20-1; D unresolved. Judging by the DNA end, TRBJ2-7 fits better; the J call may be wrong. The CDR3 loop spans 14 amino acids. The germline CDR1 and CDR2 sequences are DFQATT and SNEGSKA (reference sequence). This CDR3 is CSASQANSYNEQYF. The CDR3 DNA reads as TGCAGTGCTAGCCAGGCAAACTCCTACAATGAGCAGTACTTC.

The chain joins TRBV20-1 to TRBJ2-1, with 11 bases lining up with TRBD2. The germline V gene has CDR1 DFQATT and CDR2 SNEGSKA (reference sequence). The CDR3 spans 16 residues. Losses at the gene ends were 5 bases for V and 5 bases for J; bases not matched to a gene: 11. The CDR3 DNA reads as TGCAGTGCTCAGCGCCTAGCGGGAGGTCAAAACAATGAGCAGTTCTTC. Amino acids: CSAQRLAGGQNNEQFF.

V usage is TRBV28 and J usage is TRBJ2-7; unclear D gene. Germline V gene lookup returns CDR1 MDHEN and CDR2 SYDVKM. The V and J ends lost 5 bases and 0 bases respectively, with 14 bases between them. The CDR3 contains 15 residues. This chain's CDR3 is CASSPTIKSSYEQYF. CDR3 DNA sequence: TGTGCCAGCAGTCCCACCATAAAGAGCTCCTACGAGCAGTACTTC. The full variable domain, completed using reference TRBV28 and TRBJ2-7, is DVKVTQSSRYLVKRTGEKVFLECVQDMDHENMFWYRQDPGLGLRLIYFSYDVKMKEKGDIPEGYSVSREKKERFSLILESASTNQTSMYLCASSPTIKSSYEQYFGPGTRLTVT.

The CDR3 DNA follows: TGTGCCATCAGGGGGAATGAATACGAGCAGTACTTC. Amino acids: CAIRGNEYEQYF. This chain links TRBV10-3 with TRBJ2-4; no definite D call. The J call may be faulty, since TRBJ2-7 better matches the DNA end. The CDR3 has 12 amino acids. CDR1 ENHRY and CDR2 SYGVKD come from the germline V gene.

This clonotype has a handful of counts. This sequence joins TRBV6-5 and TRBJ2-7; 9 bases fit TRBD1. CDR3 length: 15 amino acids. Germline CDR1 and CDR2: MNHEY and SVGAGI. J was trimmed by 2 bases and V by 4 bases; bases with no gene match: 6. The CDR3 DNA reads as TGTGCCAGCAGTTTCCGACAGGGGGGCACCTACGAGCAGTACTTC. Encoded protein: CASSFRQGGTYEQYF.

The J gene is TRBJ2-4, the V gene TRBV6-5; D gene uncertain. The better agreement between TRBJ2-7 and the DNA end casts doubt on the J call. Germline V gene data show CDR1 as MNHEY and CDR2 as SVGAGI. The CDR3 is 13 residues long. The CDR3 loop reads CASGGITRYEQYF. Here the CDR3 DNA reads TGTGCCAGTGGTGGAATCACCCGTTACGAGCAGTACTTC.

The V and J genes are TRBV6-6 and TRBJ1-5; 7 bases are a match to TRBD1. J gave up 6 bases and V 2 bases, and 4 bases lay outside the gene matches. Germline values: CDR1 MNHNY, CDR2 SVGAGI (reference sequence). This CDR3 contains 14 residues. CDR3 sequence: CASSYRQGGQPQHF. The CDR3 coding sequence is TGTGCCAGCAGTTACCGACAGGGAGGTCAGCCCCAGCATTTT.

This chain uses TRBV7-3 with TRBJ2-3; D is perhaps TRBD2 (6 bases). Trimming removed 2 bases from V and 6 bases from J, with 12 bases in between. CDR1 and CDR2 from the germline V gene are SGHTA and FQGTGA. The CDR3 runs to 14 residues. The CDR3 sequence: CASSLAGPSDTQYF. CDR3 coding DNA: TGTGCCAGCAGCTTAGCGGGGCCCTCGGATACGCAGTATTTT.

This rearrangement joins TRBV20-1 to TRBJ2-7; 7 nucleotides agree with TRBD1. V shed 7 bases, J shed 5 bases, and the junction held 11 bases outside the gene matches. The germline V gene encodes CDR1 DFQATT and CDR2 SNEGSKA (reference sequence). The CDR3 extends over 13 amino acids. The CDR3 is CSGGSTGTDEQYF. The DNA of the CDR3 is TGCAGTGGCGGATCGACAGGGACCGACGAGCAGTACTTC.